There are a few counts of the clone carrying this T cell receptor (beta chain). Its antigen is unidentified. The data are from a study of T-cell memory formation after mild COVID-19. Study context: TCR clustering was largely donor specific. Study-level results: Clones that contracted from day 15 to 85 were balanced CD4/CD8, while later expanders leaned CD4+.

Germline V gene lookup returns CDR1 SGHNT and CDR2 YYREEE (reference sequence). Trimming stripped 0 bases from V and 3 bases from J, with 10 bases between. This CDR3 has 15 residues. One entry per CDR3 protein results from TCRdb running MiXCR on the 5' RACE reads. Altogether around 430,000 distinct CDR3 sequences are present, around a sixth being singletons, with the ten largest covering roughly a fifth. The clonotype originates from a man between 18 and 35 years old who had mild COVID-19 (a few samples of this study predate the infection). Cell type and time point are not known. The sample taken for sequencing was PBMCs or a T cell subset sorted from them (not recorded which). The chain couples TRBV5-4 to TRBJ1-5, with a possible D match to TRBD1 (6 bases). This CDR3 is CASSLGGQINQPQHF. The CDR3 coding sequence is TGTGCCAGCAGCTTGGGTGGACAGATCAATCAGCCCCAGCATTTT.